The 15 T cell receptor beta chains below were found in one sample sequenced in a study of T cells in localized non-small cell lung cancer. The assay was immunoSEQ multiplex PCR, and TCRdb's table has in-frame clones only and misses some. The repertoire holds roughly 3,200 clones, with around 28% as singletons. The sample was lung tumor tissue, taken before any cancer treatment. The source is a man aged 40 to 69 with stage III lung adenocarcinoma.

There are a few counts of this clone. The chain has TRBV11-3 and TRBJ2-5; either TRBD1 or TRBD2 may fit D (7 bases each). V was trimmed by 2 bases and J by 4 bases, leaving 17 bases between them. The length of the CDR3 is 16 residues. Per the germline V gene, CDR1 is SGHNT and CDR2 is YENEEA. CDR3 region: CASSLFDREGGETQYF. The CDR3, as DNA: TGTGCCAGCAGCTTATTCGACAGGGAGGGAGGAGAGACCCAGTACTTC.

The V and J genes are TRBV28 and TRBJ1-6; D is perhaps TRBD1 (5 bases). Trimming removed 4 bases at V and 6 bases at J, with 25 bases between. Per germline, CDR1 MDHEN and CDR2 SYDVKM. CDR3 length equals 19 residues. CDR3 region: CASSSSWGRGGLGNSPLHF. CDR3 coding DNA: TGTGCCAGCAGTTCCTCCTGGGGACGAGGAGGTCTCGGTAATTCACCCCTCCACTTT.

This chain joins TRBV14 and TRBJ2-2; D may be TRBD2 (5 bases). This CDR3 is built from 16 residues. CDR1 is SGHDN and CDR2 is FVKESK in the germline V gene. V lost 3 bases and J 3 bases, leaving 14 bases between the germline ends. CDR3 in amino acids: CASSQVGREYTGELFF. In nucleotides, the CDR3 is TGTGCCAGCAGCCAGGTGGGAAGGGAGTACACCGGGGAGCTGTTTTTT.

This clone is deemed medium-sized. The chain is built from TRBV11-3 and TRBJ2-3; D is ambiguous. Germline V lookup: CDR1 SGHNT, CDR2 YENEEA. V lost 5 bases and J lost 2, with 14 bases in between. This CDR3 spans 15 amino acids. The CDR3 spells CASSIWPLVTDTQYF. The CDR3 coding sequence is TGTGCCAGCAGCATTTGGCCGTTGGTCACAGATACGCAGTATTTT.

The V call is TRBV19, the J call TRBJ2-1; 11 bases fit TRBD2. Germline V gene lookup returns CDR1 LNHDA and CDR2 SQIVND (reference sequence). The CDR3 contains 13 residues. V lost 5 bases to trimming and J lost 7 bases; unmatched junction nucleotides: 1. The CDR3 DNA reads as TGTGCCAGTAGTCCTAGCGGGGGGAATGAGCAGTTCTTC. It yields the protein CASSPSGGNEQFF.

The chain joins TRBV9 to TRBJ1-4; 7 bases agree with TRBD1. Germline CDR1 is SGDLS and CDR2 is YYNGEE. J was trimmed by 6 bases and V by 4 bases; bases with no gene match: 12. The CDR3 is 16 residues long. CDR3 DNA sequence: TGTGCCAGCAGCCTTAGCTTCGGGGGACAGCATGAAAAACTGTTTTTT. This sequence encodes CASSLSFGGQHEKLFF.

By sample share, this clone is large. The chain is built from TRBV6-8 and TRBJ2-4, with D perhaps TRBD1 or TRBD2 (6 bases each). This CDR3 spans 21 amino acids. CDR1 and CDR2 (germline): MNHGY, SAAAGT. V gave up 0 bases and J gave up 0 bases, with 24 bases separating them. CDR3 sequence reads: CASSYSSGTATKTGAKNIQYF. DNA of the CDR3: TGTGCCAGCAGTTACTCTTCCGGGACTGCCACGAAGACAGGAGCCAAAAACATTCAGTACTTC.

This clone was detected a few times. The rearrangement uses TRBV6-8 and TRBJ2-5, with 10 bases aligning to TRBD1. Germline-derived CDR1 and CDR2 are MNHGY and SAAAGT. The CDR3 is 15 amino acids. V shed 6 bases, J shed 3 bases, and the junction held 7 bases outside the gene matches. CDR3 coding DNA: TGTGCCAGCAGGCGTTGGACAGGGGGAAAAGAGACCCAGTACTTC. Translating gives CASRRWTGGKETQYF.

This clone occurred a few times. CDR3: CASGYGSNRQETQYF. CDR3 sequence (DNA): TGTGCTAGTGGTTACGGATCTAATCGCCAAGAGACCCAGTACTTC. This sequence joins TRBV12-5 and TRBJ2-5, with D unclear. The CDR3 is 15 amino acids. Germline CDR1 LGHNT, CDR2 FRNRAP. Trimming cost V 4 bases and J 1 base, with 13 bases left between them. The whole variable domain, filled in from reference TRBV12-5 and TRBJ2-5, reads DARVTQTPRHKVTEMGQEVTMRCQPILGHNTVFWYRQTMMQGLELLAYFRNRAPLDDSGMPKDRFSAEMPDATLATLKIQPSEPRDSAVYFCASGYGSNRQETQYFGPGTRLLVL.

This clone has a handful of counts. This sequence joins TRBV11-3 and TRBJ1-2, with D uncertain. Trimming took 4 bases from V and 8 from J, leaving 17 bases between them. This CDR3 contains 14 residues. The germline V gene has CDR1 SGHNT and CDR2 YENEEA. Here the CDR3 reads CASSSGGRATGYTF. The DNA for the CDR3 is TGTGCCAGCAGCTCTGGCGGAAGGGCCACAGGCTACACCTTC. Full variable domain (remainder filled in from reference TRBV11-3 and TRBJ1-2): EAGVVQSPRYKIIEKKQPVAFWCNPISGHNTLYWYLQNLGQGPELLIRYENEEAVDDSQLPKDRFSAERLKGVDSTLKIQPAELGDSAVYLCASSSGGRATGYTFGSGTRLTVV.

The rearrangement joins TRBV19 to TRBJ2-5; D is unresolved. The germline V and J ends were trimmed by 3 bases and 2 bases, with 4 bases remaining between them. This CDR3 has 12 residues. CDR1 is LNHDA, CDR2 SQIVND, per germline (reference sequence). As DNA, the CDR3 is TGTGCCAGTAGTATGTTACAAGAGACCCAGTACTTC. Protein: CASSMLQETQYF.

The V call is TRBV19, the J call TRBJ2-1; the D gene is possibly TRBD2 (6 bases). Trimming removed 5 bases at V and 4 bases at J, with 9 bases between. The CDR3 loop spans 13 amino acids. Germline V gene lookup returns CDR1 LNHDA and CDR2 SQIVND (reference sequence). The CDR3 loop reads CASSPRGYNEQFF. Written as DNA, the CDR3 is TGTGCCAGTAGTCCCCGGGGGTACAATGAGCAGTTCTTC.

The chain combines TRBV19 with TRBJ1-2; 8 bases align to TRBD1. Unmatched junction bases numbered 10, after V lost 8 bases and J lost 5 bases. CDR1 LNHDA and CDR2 SQIVND come from the germline V gene (reference sequence). The CDR3 contains 14 residues. The CDR3 here is CASRSSDRVYGYTF. CDR3 DNA: TGTGCCAGTCGTTCCTCGGACAGGGTGTATGGCTACACCTTC.

The CDR3 coding sequence is TGTGCCAGCAGCTTCGGGACAGTTTCCTACAATGAGCAGTTCTTC. Its translation: CASSFGTVSYNEQFF. The chain combines TRBV7-7 with TRBJ2-1; TRBD1 matches at 7 bases. The CDR3 consists of 15 residues. Per germline, CDR1 SSHAT and CDR2 FNYEAQ (reference sequence). Unmatched junction bases numbered 3, after V lost 3 bases and J lost 1 base.

The chain links TRBV12-1 to TRBJ1-2; the table assigns TRBD1, which was not confirmed against the DNA. TRBV12-1 is a pseudogene segment. CDR3 length: 15 residues. DNA of the CDR3: TGTGCCAGCAGTTTTGGGATCCCAGGGGGGAGTGGCTACACCTTC. It translates to CASSFGIPGGSGYTF.